Below, one T cell receptor (beta chain) is given with its context. The data were obtained in a study of blood T cell repertoires in COVID-19. Across the study: Samples taken during acute and convalescent COVID-19 were collected in the United States, Italy and Spain. PBMCs, B-cell-depleted T cells, or T cells were the source of the cDNA or gDNA that made up the material.

As originally analysed: Reference gene primer amplification gave nucleated cell count estimates. The protocol was immunoSEQ multiplex PCR, while the TCRdb copy is restricted to in-frame clones and leaves out a portion. That table supplies the V and J calls and clone size; D and trimming were determined from the DNA. This sample has roughly 110,000 clones; more than 65% occur once, and the top ten carry around 1.5%. The CDR3 has 15 amino acids. The sample taken for sequencing was peripheral blood. The chain couples TRBV12-1 to TRBJ2-7; the table's TRBD1 call for D was not verified on the DNA. TRBV12-1 counts as a pseudogene. This sequence originates from a man between 45 and 60 years old with acute or convalescent COVID-19. The CDR3 is CASSTRTGGLHEQYV. For the CDR3, the DNA is TGTGCCAGCAGCACCCGGACAGGGGGTCTCCACGAGCAGTACGTC.